Following are 16 T cell receptor beta chains from one sample sequenced in a study of blood T cell repertoires in COVID-19. The method was immunoSEQ multiplex PCR; TCRdb's version includes in-frame clones alone and lacks a portion of them. Of approximately 270,000 clones listed, around 85% are singletons. The sequencing sample was made of PBMCs or T cells enriched from blood (not recorded which). The receptors were gathered from a woman under 40 who had recovered from COVID-19.

This sequence joins TRBV30 and TRBJ1-3; D not resolved. Trimming removed 2 bases from V and 2 bases from J, with 10 bases in between. CDR3 length equals 14 residues. Germline-derived CDR1 and CDR2 are GTSNPN and SVGIG (reference sequence). The CDR3 sequence is CAWSSPQTGNTIYF. Written as DNA, the CDR3 is TGTGCCTGGAGTTCGCCGCAGACTGGAAACACCATATATTTT.

CDR3 DNA: TGTGCCAGCAGCCAAGAGGGGGGAGTGAAGACCCAGTACTTC. Its protein product is CASSQEGGVKTQYF. V is TRBV3-1 (or the pseudogene TRBV3-2) and J is TRBJ2-5, with D maybe TRBD2 (6 bases). V shed 0 bases and J shed 6 bases, with 11 bases lying between them. The CDR3 length is 14 residues. From germline, CDR1 is LGHDT and CDR2 YNNKEL (reference sequence).

The rearrangement links TRBV28 to TRBJ2-1; TRBD1 matches 9 bases. J lost 5 bases, V lost 7 bases, and 12 bases had no gene match. The CDR3 extends over 16 amino acids. Germline V lookup: CDR1 MDHEN, CDR2 SYDVKM. The CDR3 DNA reads as TGTGCCAGCACCCCGCCCGGGACAGGGATTAACAATGAGCAGTTCTTC. The encoded protein is CASTPPGTGINNEQFF.

This sequence joins TRBV5-6 and TRBJ2-2; D gene unclear. This CDR3 is 15 amino acids long. CDR1 is SGHDT, CDR2 YYEEEE, per germline. Trimming took off 0 bases at V and 1 base at J, with 7 bases between the two ends. This chain's CDR3 is CASSLGLLNTGELFF. DNA of the CDR3: TGTGCCAGCAGCTTGGGACTCTTGAACACCGGGGAGCTGTTTTTT.

This clone appeared a single time. The J gene is TRBJ1-2, the V gene TRBV28; D might be TRBD1 (5 bases). The germline gives CDR1 MDHEN, CDR2 SYDVKM. Trimming stripped 3 bases from V and 5 bases from J, with 16 bases between. This CDR3 has 15 residues. The CDR3 DNA follows: TGTGCCAGCAGTTTGAGCGGCCTCGGGGGGTATGGCTACACCTTC. Translation gives CASSLSGLGGYGYTF.

The rearrangement uses TRBV5-6 and TRBJ2-5, with D perhaps matching TRBD1 (5 bases). There are 14 residues in the CDR3. V lost 5 bases and J lost 1, with 12 bases in between. Germline CDR1 reads SGHDT; CDR2 reads YYEEEE. The CDR3 loop is CASSGVGRQETQYF. CDR3 DNA: TGTGCCAGCAGTGGGGTGGGGCGCCAAGAGACCCAGTACTTC.

The chain couples TRBV4-2 to TRBJ2-3; D not certain. Trimming took 4 bases from V and 2 from J, leaving 13 bases between them. Germline-derived CDR1 and CDR2 are LGHNA and YNFKEQ. The CDR3 contains 15 residues. The CDR3 loop reads CASSRTVLLTDTQYF. CDR3 nucleotide sequence: TGTGCCAGCAGCCGTACAGTGCTACTCACAGATACGCAGTATTTT.

The rearrangement links TRBV20-1 to TRBJ1-2; D might be TRBD1 (6 bases). V dropped 3 bases and J dropped 4 bases, with 9 bases sitting between them. There are 12 residues in the CDR3. Germline assignment: CDR1 DFQATT and CDR2 SNEGSKA (reference sequence). Here the CDR3 reads CSASTGTYGYTF. CDR3 coding DNA: TGCAGTGCTAGTACAGGGACCTATGGCTACACCTTC.

This chain uses TRBV7-2 with TRBJ2-1; 14 bases agree with TRBD2. Germline V gene sequence: CDR1 SGHTA, CDR2 FQGNSA. The CDR3 totals 17 residues. V gave up 2 bases and J gave up 7 bases; unmatched junction bases: 7. The CDR3 sequence: CASSLRLAGGSWNEQFF. The CDR3 nucleotides are TGTGCCAGCAGCTTAAGACTAGCGGGGGGGTCATGGAATGAGCAGTTCTTC. The whole variable domain, filled in from reference TRBV7-2 and TRBJ2-1, reads GAGVSQSPSNKVTEKGKDVELRCDPISGHTALYWYRQSLGQGLEFLIYFQGNSAPDKSGLPSDRFSAERTGGSVSTLTIQRTQQEDSAVYLCASSLRLAGGSWNEQFFGPGTRLTVL.

The chain is built from TRBV28 and TRBJ2-7; 8 bases align to TRBD1. Germline CDR1 reads MDHEN; CDR2 reads SYDVKM. This CDR3 region has 16 residues. With 2 bases clipped from V and 3 bases from J, the junction kept 9 bases outside the gene matches. The CDR3 protein is CASSLGGRGPSYEQYF. DNA for the CDR3: TGTGCCAGCAGTTTAGGGGGCAGGGGGCCGAGCTACGAGCAGTACTTC.

This clone was observed a single time. The rearrangement links TRBV27 to TRBJ2-2; D may be TRBD2 (5 bases). The CDR3 loop spans 15 amino acids. Germline CDR1 is MNHEY and CDR2 is SMNVEV (reference sequence). The V and J ends lost 1 base and 7 bases respectively, with 13 bases between them. The DNA for the CDR3 is TGTGCCAGCAGTTTATGGGCTAGCATTGACGGGGAGCTGTTTTTT. Protein sequence: CASSLWASIDGELFF.

This clone was observed a handful of times. The identical CDR3 is also encoded by other nucleotide sequences in the sample. This chain joins TRBV7-2 and TRBJ2-7; D uncertain. In germline, CDR1 is SGHTA, CDR2 FQGNSA. Trimming removed 2 bases at V and 3 bases at J, with 5 bases between. This CDR3 is 12 amino acids long. CDR3 coding DNA: TGTGCCAGCAGCTTAAGCTTCTACGAGCAGTACTTC. Amino acid sequence: CASSLSFYEQYF.

The gene calls are TRBV12-3 or TRBV12-4 and TRBJ1-1; D unclear. This CDR3 contains 12 residues. V lost 4 bases to trimming and J lost 6 bases, with 9 bases between them. The CDR3 reads CASSSDNPEAFF. The CDR3 DNA follows: TGTGCCAGCAGTTCTGACAATCCTGAAGCTTTCTTT.

This chain joins TRBV24-1 and TRBJ2-7; 11 positions match TRBD1. V dropped 4 bases and J dropped 7; count of bases not matched to a gene: 5. The CDR3 length is 14 residues. The germline V gene encodes CDR1 KGHDR and CDR2 SFDVKD. This CDR3 is CATSDSGTGGEQYF. CDR3 bases: TGTGCCACCAGTGACTCCGGGACAGGGGGGGAGCAGTACTTC.

The V and J genes are TRBV7-9 and TRBJ1-2; D is unresolved. CDR1 and CDR2 from the germline V gene are SEHNR and FQNEAQ (reference sequence). The CDR3 contains 16 residues. The V gene lost 2 bases and the J gene lost 1 base, with 14 bases spanning the gap. The CDR3 coding sequence is TGTGCCAGCAGCTTAAATTGGGCGGGGATTAACTATGGCTACACCTTC. The encoded protein is CASSLNWAGINYGYTF.

The chain joins TRBV7-9 to TRBJ2-7, with TRBD2 identical over 9 bases. J lost 6 bases, V lost 3 bases, and 6 bases had no gene match. The CDR3 runs 14 residues. CDR1 is SEHNR and CDR2 is FQNEAQ in the germline V gene (reference sequence). The CDR3 spells CASSLPGLAFEQYF. The CDR3 DNA is TGTGCCAGCAGCTTGCCCGGACTAGCGTTCGAGCAGTACTTC.